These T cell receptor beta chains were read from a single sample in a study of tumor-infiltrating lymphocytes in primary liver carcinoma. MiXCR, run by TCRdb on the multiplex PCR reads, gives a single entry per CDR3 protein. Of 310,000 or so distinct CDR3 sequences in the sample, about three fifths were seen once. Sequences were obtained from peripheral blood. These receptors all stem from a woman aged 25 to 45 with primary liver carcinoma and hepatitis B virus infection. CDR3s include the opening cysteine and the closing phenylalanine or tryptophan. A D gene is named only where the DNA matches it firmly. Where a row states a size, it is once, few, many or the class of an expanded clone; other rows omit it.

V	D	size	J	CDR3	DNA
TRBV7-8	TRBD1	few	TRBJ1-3	CASSLGQGGGNTIYF	TGTGCCAGCAGCTTAGGACAGGGAGGTGGAAACACCATATATTTT
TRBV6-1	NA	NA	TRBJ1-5	CASSEGMYNQPQHF	TGTGCTAGCAGTGAAGGCATGTACAATCAGCCCCAGCATTTT
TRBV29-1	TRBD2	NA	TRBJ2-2	CSLWSGRANTGKLFF	TGCAGCCTTTGGAGCGGGAGGGCGAACACCGGGAAGCTGTTTTTT
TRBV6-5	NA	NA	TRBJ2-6	CASSNWDPGANVPTF	TGTGCAAGCAGCAATTGGGACCCTGGGGCCAACGTCCCGACTTTC
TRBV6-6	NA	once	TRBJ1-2	CASTRQTRGYTF	TGTGCCAGCACGAGACAGACCAGGGGCTACACCTTC
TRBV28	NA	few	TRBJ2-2	CAGGGGSLNTGELFF	TGTGCCGGGGGAGGAGGGAGCCTGAACACCGGGGAGCTGTTTTTT
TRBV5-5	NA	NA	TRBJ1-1	CANSGDGQPNTESFF	TGTGCCAACAGCGGGGATGGACAGCCGAACACTGAATCTTTCTTT
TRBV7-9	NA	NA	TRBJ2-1	CANSPDGTHEQFF	TGTGCCAACAGTCCGGACGGAACCCATGAGCAGTTCTTC
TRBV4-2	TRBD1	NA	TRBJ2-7	CASSQDYRDRHHEQYF	TGCGCCAGCAGCCAAGATTATAGGGACAGGCATCACGAGCAGTACTTC
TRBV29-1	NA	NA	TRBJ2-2	CSVLAGELVF	TGCAGTGTCCTGGCCGGGGAGCTGGTTTTT
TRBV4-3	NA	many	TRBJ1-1	CASSQDRGTAGTEAFF	TGCGCCAGCAGCCAAGATAGGGGCACGGCGGGGACTGAAGCTTTCTTT
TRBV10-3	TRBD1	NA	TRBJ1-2	CATKGAGSYGYTF	TGTGCCACCAAGGGGGCGGGCAGCTATGGCTACACCTTC
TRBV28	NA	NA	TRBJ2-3	CASADWDLGTDTQYF	TGTGCCAGCGCCGACTGGGACCTTGGCACAGATACGCAGTATTTT
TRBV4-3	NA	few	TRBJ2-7	CASSQDLSGIYEQYF	TGCGCCAGCAGCCAAGATCTCTCCGGGATATACGAGCAGTACTTC
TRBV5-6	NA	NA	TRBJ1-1	CASSLVGANTHEAFF	TGTGCCAGCAGCTTGGTAGGAGCCAATACCCATGAAGCTTTCTTT
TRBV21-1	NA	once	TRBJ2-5	CASSKSLEPQETQYF	TGTGCCAGCAGCAAATCCCTAGAACCCCAAGAGACCCAGTACTTC
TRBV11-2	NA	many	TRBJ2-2	CASTSTLASTGELFF	TGTGCCAGCACCTCTACTCTAGCGAGCACCGGGGAGCTGTTTTTT
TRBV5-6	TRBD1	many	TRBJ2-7	CASSWDSSYEQYF	TGTGCCAGCAGTTGGGACAGCTCCTACGAGCAGTACTTC
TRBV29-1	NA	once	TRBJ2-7	CSVVVTWGLEQYF	TGCAGCGTTGTAGTCACATGGGGCCTCGAGCAGTACTTC
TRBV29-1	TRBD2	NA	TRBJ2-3	CSGTSGRTDTQYF	TGCAGCGGGACTAGCGGGAGGACGGATACGCAGTATTTT
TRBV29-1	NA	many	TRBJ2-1	CSVTNFNEQFF	TGCAGCGTCACAAACTTTAATGAGCAGTTCTTC
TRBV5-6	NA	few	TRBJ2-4	CASSLVLAKNIQYF	TGTGCCAGCAGCTTGGTCTTGGCTAAAAACATTCAGTACTTC
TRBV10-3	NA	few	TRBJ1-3	CATNKLSDSGNTIYF	TGTGCCACCAACAAGTTAAGCGACTCTGGAAACACCATATATTTT
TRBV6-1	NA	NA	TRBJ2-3	CTSSPSVGGFVDTQYF	TGTACCAGCAGTCCCTCGGTGGGAGGTTTCGTAGATACGCAGTATTTT
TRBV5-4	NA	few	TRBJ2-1	CASRPGPNNEQFF	TGTGCCAGCAGGCCGGGACCGAACAATGAGCAGTTCTTC
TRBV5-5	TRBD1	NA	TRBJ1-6	CASSPPDRAGSPLHF	TGTGCCAGCAGCCCCCCGGACAGGGCAGGTTCACCCCTCCACTTT
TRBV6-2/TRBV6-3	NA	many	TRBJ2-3	CASSSYTDTQYF	TGTGCCAGCAGTTCCTACACAGATACGCAGTATTTT
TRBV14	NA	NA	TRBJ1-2	CVSSQDHQGLGGYTF	TGTGTCAGCAGCCAAGATCATCAGGGATTAGGTGGCTACACCTTC
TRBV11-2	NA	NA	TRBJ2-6	CPSSLEGAGGANVPTF	TGTCCCAGCAGCTTAGAAGGGGCTGGTGGGGCCAACGTCCCGACTTTC
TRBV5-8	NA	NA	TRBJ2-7	CASSLEGGGAPGEQYF	TGTGCCAGCAGCTTGGAGGGGGGGGGTGCACCCGGCGAGCAGTACTTC
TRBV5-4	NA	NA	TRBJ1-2	CASSLPLPGTNYGYTF	TGTGCCAGCAGCTTGCCCCTCCCAGGGACTAACTATGGCTACACCTTC
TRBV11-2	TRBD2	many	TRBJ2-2	CASTWWSLADNTGELFF	TGTGCCAGCACCTGGTGGAGTCTAGCGGATAACACCGGGGAGCTGTTTTTT
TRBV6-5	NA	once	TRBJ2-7	CASSSDGIGPYEQYF	TGTGCCAGCAGCTCTGACGGGATAGGACCCTACGAGCAGTACTTC
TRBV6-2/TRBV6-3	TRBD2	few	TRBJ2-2	CASRDAPGGRTGELFF	TGTGCCAGCCGTGATGCCCCGGGAGGACGGACCGGGGAGCTGTTTTTT
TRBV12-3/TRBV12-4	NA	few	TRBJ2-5	CASSDNNQETQYF	TGTGCCAGCAGCGACAATAACCAAGAGACCCAGTACTTC
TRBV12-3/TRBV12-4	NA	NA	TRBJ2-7	CASNAYSYEQYF	TGTGCCAGCAATGCCTACTCCTACGAGCAGTACTTC
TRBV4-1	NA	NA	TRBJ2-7	CASSQQIGTQGPNSYEQYF	TGCGCCAGCAGCCAACAGATCGGGACCCAGGGCCCCAACTCCTACGAGCAGTACTTC
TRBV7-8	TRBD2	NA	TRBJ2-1	CASSLGGGRASSSYNEQFF	TGTGCCAGCAGCTTAGGTGGCGGGAGGGCCTCGAGCTCCTACAATGAGCAGTTCTTC
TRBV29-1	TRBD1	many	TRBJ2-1	CSVLGRGQGRNEQFF	TGCAGCGTCTTGGGGAGGGGACAGGGGAGGAATGAGCAGTTCTTC
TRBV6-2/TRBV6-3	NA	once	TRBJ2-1	CDSSYSLGGNEQFF	TGTGACAGCAGTTATTCTCTAGGGGGCAATGAGCAGTTCTTC
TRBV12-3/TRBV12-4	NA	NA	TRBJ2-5	CVSTNLTRLGTQYF	TGTGTCAGCACCAACTTAACTAGACTAGGGACCCAGTACTTC
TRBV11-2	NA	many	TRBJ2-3	CASSLFYGGATTDTQYF	TGTGCCAGCAGCCTGTTCTACGGGGGAGCAACCACAGATACGCAGTATTTT
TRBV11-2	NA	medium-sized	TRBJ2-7	CASRATGGSGYEQYF	TGTGCCAGCAGAGCTACCGGCGGGTCAGGCTACGAGCAGTACTTC
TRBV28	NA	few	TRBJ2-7	CASRLGYRESGEQYF	TGTGCCAGCAGACTCGGTTATAGGGAGTCCGGCGAGCAGTACTTC
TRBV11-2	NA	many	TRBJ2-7	CASSLESSSTYEQYF	TGTGCCAGCAGCTTAGAGTCTAGCAGTACCTACGAGCAGTACTTC
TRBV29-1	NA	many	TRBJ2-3	CSVDEGTDTDTQYF	TGCAGCGTTGATGAGGGCACCGACACAGATACGCAGTATTTT
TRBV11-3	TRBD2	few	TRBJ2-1	CASSFSIAAGEVNEQLF	TGTGCCAGCAGCTTTAGTATAGCAGCGGGAGAGGTCAATGAGCAGCTCTTC
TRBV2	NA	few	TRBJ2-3	CASSELYTQYF	TGTGCCAGCAGTGAACTTTATACGCAGTATTTT
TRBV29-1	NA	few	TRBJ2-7	CSVIPWTGHEQYF	TGCAGCGTTATACCCTGGACGGGGCACGAGCAGTACTTC
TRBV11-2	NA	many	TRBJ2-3	CASSLARASSTDTQYF	TGTGCCAGCAGCTTAGCGAGGGCTTCTAGCACAGATACGCAGTATTTT
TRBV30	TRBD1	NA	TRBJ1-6	CAWSEGQGNSPLHF	TGTGCCTGGAGTGAGGGACAGGGGAATTCACCCCTCCACTTT
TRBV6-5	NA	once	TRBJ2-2	CAGSLMGLNTGELFF	TGTGCCGGTAGTCTCATGGGACTGAACACCGGGGAGCTTTTTTTT